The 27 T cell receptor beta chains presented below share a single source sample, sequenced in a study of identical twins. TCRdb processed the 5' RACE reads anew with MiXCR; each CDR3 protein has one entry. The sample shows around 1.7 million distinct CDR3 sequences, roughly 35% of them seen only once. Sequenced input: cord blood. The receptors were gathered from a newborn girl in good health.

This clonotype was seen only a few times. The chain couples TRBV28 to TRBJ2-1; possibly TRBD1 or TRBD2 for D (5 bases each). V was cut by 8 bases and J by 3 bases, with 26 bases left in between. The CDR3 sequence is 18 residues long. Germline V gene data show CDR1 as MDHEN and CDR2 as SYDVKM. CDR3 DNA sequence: TGTGCCAGCTCCCCCGGGGTCGCCTACAGGCGGCTCTACAATGAGCAGTTCTTC. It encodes CASSPGVAYRRLYNEQFF.

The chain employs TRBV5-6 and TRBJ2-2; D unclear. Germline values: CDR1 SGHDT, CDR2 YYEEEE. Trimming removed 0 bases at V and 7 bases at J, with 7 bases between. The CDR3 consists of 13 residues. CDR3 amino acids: CASSLDLGGELFF. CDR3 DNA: TGTGCCAGCAGCTTGGATCTGGGCGGGGAGCTGTTTTTT.

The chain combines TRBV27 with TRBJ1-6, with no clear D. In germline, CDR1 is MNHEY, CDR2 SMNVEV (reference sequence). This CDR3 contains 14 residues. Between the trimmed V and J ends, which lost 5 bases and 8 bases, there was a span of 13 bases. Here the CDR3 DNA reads TGTGCCAGCAGTCCCCTCGCGCGTGATTCACCCCTCCACTTT. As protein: CASSPLARDSPLHF.

CDR3 in DNA: TGCGCCAGCAGCTTGTCCGCGGGAGGGCCCTATGAGCAGTTCTTC. As protein: CASSLSAGGPYEQFF. The V gene is TRBV5-1, the J gene TRBJ2-1, with 9 bases identical to TRBD2. The CDR3 runs 15 residues. Germline V gene lookup returns CDR1 SGHRS and CDR2 YFSETQ. V shed 1 base, J shed 8 bases, and the junction held 7 bases outside the gene matches.

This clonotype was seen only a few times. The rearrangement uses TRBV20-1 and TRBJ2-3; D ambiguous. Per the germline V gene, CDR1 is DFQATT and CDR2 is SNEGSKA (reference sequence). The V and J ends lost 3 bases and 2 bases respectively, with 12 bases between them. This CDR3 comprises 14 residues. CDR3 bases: TGCAGTGCTAGGGGATTATCACCCACAGATACGCAGTATTTT. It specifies CSARGLSPTDTQYF.

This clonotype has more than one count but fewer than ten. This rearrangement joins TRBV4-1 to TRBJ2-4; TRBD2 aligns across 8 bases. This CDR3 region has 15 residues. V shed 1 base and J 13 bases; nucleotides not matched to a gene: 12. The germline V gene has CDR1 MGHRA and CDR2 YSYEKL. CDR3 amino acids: CASSQGSGSIVEQYF. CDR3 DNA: TGCGCCAGCAGCCAAGGCAGCGGGAGTATCGTTGAGCAGTACTTC.

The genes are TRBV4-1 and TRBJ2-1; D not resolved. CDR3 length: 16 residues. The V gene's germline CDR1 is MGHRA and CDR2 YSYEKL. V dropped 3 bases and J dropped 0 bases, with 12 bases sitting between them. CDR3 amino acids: CASSHVRLSSYNEQFF. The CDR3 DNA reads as TGCGCCAGCAGCCATGTTAGACTGAGCTCCTACAATGAGCAGTTCTTC.

CDR3 in DNA: TGTGCCAGTAGTCAGCAGGGATCTAACTATGGCTACACCTTC. Encoded protein: CASSQQGSNYGYTF. This rearrangement joins TRBV19 to TRBJ1-2, with a weak D call TRBD1 (5 bases). The CDR3 runs to 14 residues. V lost 5 bases and J lost 0, with 10 bases in between. Germline V gene data show CDR1 as LNHDA and CDR2 as SQIVND (reference sequence).

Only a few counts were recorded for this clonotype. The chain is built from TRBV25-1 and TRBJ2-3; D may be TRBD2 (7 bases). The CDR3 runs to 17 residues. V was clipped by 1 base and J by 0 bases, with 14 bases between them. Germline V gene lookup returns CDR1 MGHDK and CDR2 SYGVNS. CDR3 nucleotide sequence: TGTGCCAGCAGTGAATCAAGGGGGGGAGGGAGCACAGATACGCAGTATTTT. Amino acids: CASSESRGGGSTDTQYF.

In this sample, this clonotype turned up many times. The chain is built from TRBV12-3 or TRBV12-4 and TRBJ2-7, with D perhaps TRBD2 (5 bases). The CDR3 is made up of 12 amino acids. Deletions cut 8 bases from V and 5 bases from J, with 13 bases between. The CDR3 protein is CASSGRRDEQYF. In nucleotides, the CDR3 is TGTGCCAGCTCGGGAAGACGGGACGAGCAGTACTTC.

The CDR3 loop reads CASRPAWGSYNEQFF. DNA for the CDR3: TGTGCCAGCAGACCCGCATGGGGCTCCTACAATGAGCAGTTCTTC. V and J are TRBV9 and TRBJ2-1; D uncertain. Trimming took 5 bases from V and 0 from J, leaving 12 bases between them. Germline-derived CDR1 and CDR2 are SGDLS and YYNGEE. This CDR3 has 15 amino acids.

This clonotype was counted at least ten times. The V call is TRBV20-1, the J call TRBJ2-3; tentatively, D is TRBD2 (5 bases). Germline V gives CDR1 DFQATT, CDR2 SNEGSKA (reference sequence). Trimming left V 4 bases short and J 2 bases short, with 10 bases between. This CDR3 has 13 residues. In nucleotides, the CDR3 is TGCAGTGCTAATCGGGGTCTCACAGATACGCAGTATTTT. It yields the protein CSANRGLTDTQYF.

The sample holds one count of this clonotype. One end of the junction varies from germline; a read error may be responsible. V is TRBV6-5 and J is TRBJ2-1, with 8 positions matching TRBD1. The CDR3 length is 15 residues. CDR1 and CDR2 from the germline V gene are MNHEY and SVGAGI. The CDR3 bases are TGTGCCGGCAGTCATACTCGTCAGGGGGCCAATGAGCAGTTCTTC. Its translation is CAGSHTRQGANEQFF.

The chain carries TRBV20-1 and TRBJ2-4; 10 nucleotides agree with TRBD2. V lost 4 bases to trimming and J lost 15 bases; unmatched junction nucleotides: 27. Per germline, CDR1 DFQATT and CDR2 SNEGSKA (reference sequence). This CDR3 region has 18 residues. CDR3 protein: CSAIPYFRAGGAKNTRYF. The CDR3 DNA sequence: TGCAGTGCTATTCCGTACTTCCGAGCGGGAGGGGCAAAAAACACTCGGTACTTC.

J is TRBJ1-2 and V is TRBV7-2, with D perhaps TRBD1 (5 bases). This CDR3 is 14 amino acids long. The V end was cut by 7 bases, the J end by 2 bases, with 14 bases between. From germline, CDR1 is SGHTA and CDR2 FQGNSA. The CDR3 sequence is CASNPSRDNYGYTF. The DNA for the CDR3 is TGTGCCAGCAACCCTTCCCGGGACAACTATGGCTACACCTTC.

Here the CDR3 reads CASSSRGGPPAGTQYF. The CDR3 bases are TGTGCCAGCTCATCCCGGGGGGGGCCTCCAGCTGGTACGCAGTATTTT. V is TRBV18 and J is TRBJ2-3; 8 nucleotides align to TRBD2. The CDR3 has 16 amino acids. Looked up from germline, CDR1 is KGHSH and CDR2 is LQKENI. Trimming removed 5 bases from V and 8 bases from J; junction bases left unmatched: 15.

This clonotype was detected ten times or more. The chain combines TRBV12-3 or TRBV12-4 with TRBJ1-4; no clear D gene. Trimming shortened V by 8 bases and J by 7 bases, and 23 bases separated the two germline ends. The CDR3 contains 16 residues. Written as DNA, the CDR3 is TGTGCCAGCCGTCCCGCCGGGAGAATCTCTAGTGAAAAACTGTTTTTT. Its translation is CASRPAGRISSEKLFF.

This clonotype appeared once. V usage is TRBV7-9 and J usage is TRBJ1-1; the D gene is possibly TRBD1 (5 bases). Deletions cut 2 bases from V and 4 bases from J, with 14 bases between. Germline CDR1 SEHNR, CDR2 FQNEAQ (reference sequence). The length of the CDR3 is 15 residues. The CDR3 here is CASSLWGKGPTEAFF. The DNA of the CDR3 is TGTGCCAGCAGCTTATGGGGCAAGGGTCCCACTGAAGCTTTCTTT.

CDR3 sequence (DNA): TGCGCCAGCAGCTCTCAAGGACTAGCGGGGGGCACAGATACGCAGTATTTT. Translation: CASSSQGLAGGTDTQYF. The rearrangement links TRBV5-1 to TRBJ2-3, with 13 bases identical to TRBD2. Germline CDR1 SGHRS, CDR2 YFSETQ. V dropped 3 bases and J dropped 1; count of bases not matched to a gene: 5. This CDR3 contains 17 residues.

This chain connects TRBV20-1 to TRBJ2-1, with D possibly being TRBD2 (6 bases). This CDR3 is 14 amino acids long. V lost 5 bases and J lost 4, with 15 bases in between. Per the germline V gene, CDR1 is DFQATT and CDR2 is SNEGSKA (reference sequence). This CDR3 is CSAPPGLTYNEQFF. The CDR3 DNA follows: TGCAGTGCTCCCCCGGGACTCACTTACAATGAGCAGTTCTTC.

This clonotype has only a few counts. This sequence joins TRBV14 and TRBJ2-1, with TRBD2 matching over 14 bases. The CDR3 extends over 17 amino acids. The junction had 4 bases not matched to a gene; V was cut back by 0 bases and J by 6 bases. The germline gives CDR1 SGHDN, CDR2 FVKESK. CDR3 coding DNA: TGTGCCAGCAGCCAAGATATAGGACTAGCGGGAGGCAATGAGCAGTTCTTC. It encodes CASSQDIGLAGGNEQFF. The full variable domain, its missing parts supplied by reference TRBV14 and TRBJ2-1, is EAGVTQFPSHSVIEKGQTVTLRCDPISGHDNLYWYRRVMGKEIKFLLHFVKESKQDESGMPNNRFLAERTGGTYSTLKVQPAELEDSGVYFCASSQDIGLAGGNEQFFGPGTRLTVL.

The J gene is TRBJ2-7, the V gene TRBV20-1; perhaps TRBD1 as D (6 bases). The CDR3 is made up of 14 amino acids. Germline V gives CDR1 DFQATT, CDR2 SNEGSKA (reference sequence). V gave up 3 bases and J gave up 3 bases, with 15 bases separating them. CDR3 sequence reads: CSASHRAPRYEQYF. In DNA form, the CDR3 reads TGCAGTGCTAGTCACAGGGCGCCCCGCTACGAGCAGTACTTC.

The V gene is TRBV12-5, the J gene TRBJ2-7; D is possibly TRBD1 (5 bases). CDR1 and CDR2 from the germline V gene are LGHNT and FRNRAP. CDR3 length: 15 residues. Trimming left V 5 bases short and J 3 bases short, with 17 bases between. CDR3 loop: CASGPHPGPYYEQYF. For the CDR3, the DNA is TGTGCTAGTGGTCCGCACCCAGGGCCGTACTACGAGCAGTACTTC.

CDR3 nucleotides: TGCAGTGCTAGAGTGGGCGTCTCGGGCTACGAGCAGTACTTC. It yields the protein CSARVGVSGYEQYF. The chain combines TRBV20-1 with TRBJ2-7, with D unclear. The V gene lost 1 base and the J gene lost 3 bases, with 13 bases spanning the gap. Per the germline V gene, CDR1 is DFQATT and CDR2 is SNEGSKA (reference sequence). The length of the CDR3 is 14 residues.

In DNA, the CDR3 is TGCGCCAGCAGCTTGAAGGACCAGCCCTGGGGGACCCAGTACTTC. Translated: CASSLKDQPWGTQYF. The gene calls are TRBV5-1 and TRBJ2-5; D call uncertain. This CDR3 is built from 15 residues. V lost 1 base and J 7 bases, leaving 17 bases between the germline ends. Per the germline V gene, CDR1 is SGHRS and CDR2 is YFSETQ.

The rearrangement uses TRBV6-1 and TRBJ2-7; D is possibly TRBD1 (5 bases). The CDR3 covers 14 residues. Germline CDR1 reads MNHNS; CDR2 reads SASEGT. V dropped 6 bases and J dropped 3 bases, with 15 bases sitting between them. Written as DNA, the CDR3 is TGTGCCAGCAGGAACTCAGGGCAGCTCTACGAGCAGTACTTC. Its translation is CASRNSGQLYEQYF.

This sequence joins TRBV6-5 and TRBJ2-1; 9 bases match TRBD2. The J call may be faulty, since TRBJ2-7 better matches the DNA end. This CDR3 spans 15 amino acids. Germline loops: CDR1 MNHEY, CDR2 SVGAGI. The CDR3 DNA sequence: TGTGCCAGCAGTCAGACTAGCGGCTACTACAATGAGCAGTACTTC. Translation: CASSQTSGYYNEQYF.